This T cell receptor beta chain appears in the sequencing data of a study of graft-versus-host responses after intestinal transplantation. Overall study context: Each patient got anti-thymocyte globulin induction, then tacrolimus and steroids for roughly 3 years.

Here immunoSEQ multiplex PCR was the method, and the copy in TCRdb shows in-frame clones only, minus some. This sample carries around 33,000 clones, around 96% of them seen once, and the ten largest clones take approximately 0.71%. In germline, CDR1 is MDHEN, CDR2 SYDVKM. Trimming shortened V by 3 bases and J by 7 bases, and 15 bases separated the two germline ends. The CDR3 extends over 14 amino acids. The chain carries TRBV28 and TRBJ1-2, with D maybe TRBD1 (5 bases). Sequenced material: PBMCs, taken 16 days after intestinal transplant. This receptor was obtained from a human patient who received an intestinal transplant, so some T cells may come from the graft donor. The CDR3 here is CASSLMGQGVGYTF. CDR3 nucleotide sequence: TGTGCCAGCAGTTTGATGGGGCAGGGCGTTGGCTACACCTTC.